This TCR beta chain comes out of a study of blood T cell repertoires in COVID-19 (dated by TCRdb to 2020 to 2022). Study-wide context: Samples covering the acute and convalescent phases of COVID-19 were provided by collaborators in the United States, Italy and Spain. A freely available public database, intended as a resource for researchers studying the immune response to SARS-CoV-2, is where the repertoires were released. Nearly every sample came with metadata listing a de-identified subject ID, COVID-19 status, age in years and sex. The samples were drawn from two sources: the first 160 participants of the ongoing ImmuneRACE study, and 1,000 to 1,500 subjects contributed by 6 global collaborators. HLA class I and class II types, where available, came from metadata supplied by the sample provider rather than from assay-based typing. The prospective study material was composed of cDNA or gDNA derived from T cells, B-cell-depleted T cells, or PBMCs. Deeply sampled blood TCRbeta repertoires from subjects exposed to, actively infected with, or recovered from COVID-19 were included in the dataset. What the work shows at the level of the full study, not this receptor alone: The amount of clinical and demographic metadata varied by source and participant and was provided uncurated.

At one collaborating source in Seattle, patients were enrolled during active infection and were followed longitudinally through the course of disease. Whole blood was collected in K2EDTA tubes by collaborating institutions according to the institutions' own protocols. For TCRbeta analysis, collaborator samples were shipped as frozen whole blood, as isolated PBMCs, or as DNA extracted from either sample type. In regard to this clone: The antigen this receptor binds is unknown. Base qualities are not provided; no much larger clone lies one nucleotide away.

The CDR3 spans 14 residues, from the cysteine through the phenylalanine. Here the CDR3 DNA is all that survives: 42 bases in frame from base 1. CDR1 is given as SGHRS and CDR2 as YFSETQ, both from the germline V gene. The trim is 5 bases for V and 5 bases for J, with a gap of 14 bases between the germline ends. The immunoSEQ Assay, a bias-controlled multiplex PCR, was used to amplify TCRbeta CDR3 regions from genomic DNA. The paper's processing steps were these. The number of nucleated cells in each sample was estimated from the amplification of reference gene primers within the assay. Sequence reads were collapsed and filtered to measure the absolute abundance of every unique TCRbeta CDR3 rearrangement. For each sample, productive Simpson clonality was calculated as the square root of Simpson's diversity index over productive rearrangements. TCRdb carries this immuneACCESS record with in-frame sequences only. Its versions omit some clonotypes, under half of them owing to an unresolved V gene in the studies checked, with the rest unexplained. V, J and clone size were drawn from that table, and D and trimming were deduced from the DNA. The table for this sample lists approximately 270,000 clones; about 86% of them were counted only once. The top ten clonotypes cover 15% to 17% of the sample.

The sample was peripheral blood. The TCR was taken from a person aged 65-85 years with COVID-19, enrolled during active disease. The chain is made from TRBV5-1 and TRBJ2-1, and possibly TRBD2, on 6 matching bases. The CDR3 reads CASRASGLHNEQFF. DNA sequence: TGCGCCAGCAGGGCGTCGGGACTGCACAATGAGCAGTTCTTC.